The clone carrying this T cell receptor beta chain has just one count. Its target is unknown. TCRdb's copy holds only in-frame clones and misses some; the assay was immunoSEQ multiplex PCR. The sample lists about 2.1 million clones; about 93% were seen once. The CDR3 consists of 15 residues. V gave up 7 bases and J gave up 0 bases, with 13 bases separating them. Germline V gives CDR1 SNHLY, CDR2 FYNNEI. The sample belongs to a study of shared clonotypes between healthy human individuals. CD45RO-negative cells were positively selected for CCR7, leaving out terminally differentiated effector memory CD45RA+ cells. General study points: Against clonotypes common to all four donors, non-shared ones had lower generation probabilities.

The genes are TRBV2 and TRBJ2-1; D gene uncertain. Material for sequencing was naive CD8+ T cells from PBMCs. This TCR came from a young man in good health. Some clones in this sample may be carry-over from other donors' samples. CDR3 sequence reads: CASKNPPSSYNEQFF. The CDR3 DNA reads TGTGCCAGCAAGAATCCCCCAAGCTCCTACAATGAGCAGTTCTTC.